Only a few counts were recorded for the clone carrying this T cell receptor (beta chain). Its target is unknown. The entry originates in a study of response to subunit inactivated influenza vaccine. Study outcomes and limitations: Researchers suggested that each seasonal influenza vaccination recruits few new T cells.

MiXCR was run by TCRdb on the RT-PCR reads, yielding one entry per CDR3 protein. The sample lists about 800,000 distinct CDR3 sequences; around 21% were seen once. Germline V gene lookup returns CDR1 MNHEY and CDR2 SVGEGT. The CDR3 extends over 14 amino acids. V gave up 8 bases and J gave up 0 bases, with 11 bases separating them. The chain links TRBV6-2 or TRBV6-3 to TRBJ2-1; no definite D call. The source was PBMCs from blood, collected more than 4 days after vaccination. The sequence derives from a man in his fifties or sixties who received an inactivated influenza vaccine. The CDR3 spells CASAGPPSYNEQFF. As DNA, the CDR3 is TGTGCCAGCGCCGGACCGCCCTCCTACAATGAGCAGTTCTTC.